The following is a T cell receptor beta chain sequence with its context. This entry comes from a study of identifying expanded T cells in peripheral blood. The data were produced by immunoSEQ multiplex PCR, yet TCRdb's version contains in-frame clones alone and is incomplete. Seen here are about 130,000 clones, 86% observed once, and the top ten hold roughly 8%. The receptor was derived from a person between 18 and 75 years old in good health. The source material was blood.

This CDR3 is CASSQEFNSYEQYF. In DNA form, the CDR3 reads TGTGCCAGCAGCCAAGAGTTCAACTCCTACGAGCAGTACTTC. The V gene is TRBV4-2, the J gene TRBJ2-7; D is uncertain. Germline V gene data show CDR1 as LGHNA and CDR2 as YNFKEQ. This CDR3 comprises 14 residues. V lost 0 bases and J lost 0, with 6 bases in between.